A selection of T cell receptor beta chains follows, all from one sample in a study of blood T cell repertoires in COVID-19. Sequencing used immunoSEQ multiplex PCR; TCRdb keeps in-frame clones, though not all of them. Of about 120,000 clones listed, roughly 89% are singletons. Sequenced sample: peripheral blood. Receptor source: a woman in her fifties or sixties with acute or convalescent COVID-19. CDR3s include the opening cysteine and the closing phenylalanine or tryptophan. A D gene is named only where the DNA matches it firmly. Size values are once, few and many counts, or a class for expanded clones, and some rows have none.

clone size	D gene	V gene	J gene	CDR3 length	CDR3 protein	CDR3 DNA
NA	TRBD1	TRBV5-1	TRBJ1-2	13	CASSSFDRVGYTF	TGCGCCAGCAGCTCCTTCGACAGGGTCGGCTACACCTTC
NA	TRBD1	TRBV11-2	TRBJ2-1	15	CASSPGTGTYNEQFF	TGTGCCAGCAGCCCTGGGACAGGGACCTACAATGAGCAGTTCTTC
once	NA	TRBV5-5	TRBJ1-6	14	CASSSRGQGTPLHF	TGTGCCAGCAGCTCCCGGGGCCAGGGGACACCCCTCCACTTT
NA	TRBD2	TRBV10-3	TRBJ2-1	16	CAISDLVAGGHNEQFF	TGTGCCATCAGTGACCTTGTAGCGGGGGGTCACAATGAGCAGTTCTTC
NA	TRBD1	TRBV19	TRBJ1-2	15	CASSTRQGADYGYTF	TGTGCCAGTAGTACCCGACAGGGGGCGGACTATGGCTACACCTTC
NA	TRBD2	TRBV10-1	TRBJ2-1	16	CASSESIAGSYNEQFF	TGCGCCAGCAGTGAGTCGATAGCGGGTTCCTACAATGAGCAGTTCTTC
NA	NA	TRBV9	TRBJ2-5	15	CASSVAGRPQETQYF	TGTGCCAGCAGCGTAGCTGGGAGGCCACAAGAGACCCAGTACTTC
NA	NA	TRBV29-1	TRBJ2-5	12	CSVAGGEETQYF	TGCAGCGTTGCGGGCGGGGAAGAGACCCAGTACTTC
NA	NA	TRBV6-5	TRBJ1-3	14	CATQGSYSGNTIYF	TGTGCCACCCAGGGAAGCTATTCTGGAAACACCATATATTTT
NA	NA	TRBV24-1	TRBJ1-1	13	CATTQGLNTEAFF	TGTGCCACCACGCAGGGATTAAACACTGAAGCTTTCTTT
NA	NA	TRBV5-1	TRBJ1-2	15	CASSLEGITSYGYTF	TGCGCCAGCAGCTTGGAAGGGATAACTAGCTATGGCTACACCTTC
NA	NA	TRBV19	TRBJ1-1	15	CASSIDKQGNTEAFF	TGTGCCAGTAGTATAGATAAGCAGGGGAACACTGAAGCTTTCTTT
NA	NA	TRBV15	TRBJ1-2	14	CATSRDLTRGGYTF	TGTGCCACCAGCAGAGATCTGACCAGGGGTGGCTACACCTTC
NA	TRBD1	TRBV6-5	TRBJ2-7	15	CASSYSWGQGYEQYF	TGTGCCAGCAGTTACTCGTGGGGACAGGGCTACGAGCAGTACTTC
NA	NA	TRBV5-4	TRBJ2-5	15	CASVPSPAAQETQYF	TGTGCCAGCGTCCCATCCCCCGCGGCCCAAGAGACCCAGTACTTC
NA	TRBD1	TRBV7-3	TRBJ2-3	15	CASSPRAMGQDTQYF	TGTGCCAGCTCCCCCAGGGCCATGGGACAGGATACGCAGTATTTT
NA	NA	TRBV5-1	TRBJ1-1	15	CASSLVDRTFTEAFF	TGCGCCAGCAGCTTGGTCGACAGGACGTTTACTGAAGCTTTCTTT
NA	NA	TRBV7-9	TRBJ1-2	14	CASSPFWGEDGYTF	TGTGCCAGCAGCCCCTTTTGGGGGGAGGATGGCTACACCTTC
NA	TRBD1	TRBV7-6	TRBJ2-3	15	CASSSQDRAGDTQYF	TGTGCCAGCAGCTCCCAGGACAGGGCAGGGGATACGCAGTATTTT
NA	NA	TRBV7-8	TRBJ1-6	13	CASSSVANSPLHF	TGTGCCAGCAGCTCGGTCGCCAATTCACCCCTCCACTTT
NA	TRBD1	TRBV4-1	TRBJ2-7	14	CASRGDRGSYEQYF	TGCGCCAGCAGGGGGGACAGGGGCAGCTACGAGCAGTACTTC
NA	NA	TRBV18	TRBJ1-3	16	CASSTSGGGTGNTIYF	TGTGCCAGCTCAACCTCAGGTGGAGGGACTGGAAACACCATATATTTT
NA	NA	TRBV6-5	TRBJ2-5	14	CASSYRSGWETQYF	TGTGCCAGCAGTTACAGAAGCGGGTGGGAGACCCAGTACTTC
few	NA	TRBV19	TRBJ2-2	14	CASTRRPNTGELFF	TGTGCCAGTACTAGGAGGCCGAACACCGGGGAGCTGTTTTTT
NA	NA	TRBV6-2/TRBV6-3	TRBJ1-6	15	CASSSSGTSVSPLHF	TGTGCCAGCAGTTCATCCGGGACATCCGTTTCACCCCTCCACTTT
NA	NA	TRBV30	TRBJ2-7	11	CAWSRAYEQYF	TGTGCCTGGAGTCGGGCCTACGAGCAGTACTTC
NA	TRBD2	TRBV10-1	TRBJ2-7	17	CASSNYRTSGSSYEQYF	TGCGCCAGCAGTAACTACAGGACTAGCGGGAGCTCCTACGAGCAGTACTTC
NA	NA	TRBV2	TRBJ2-5	15	CASSEMVALTETQYF	TGTGCCAGCAGTGAAATGGTAGCGTTGACGGAGACCCAGTACTTC
NA	NA	TRBV5-5	TRBJ1-1	14	CASSLDTWNTEAFF	TGTGCCAGCAGCCTTGATACATGGAACACTGAAGCTTTCTTT
NA	NA	TRBV12-3/TRBV12-4	TRBJ1-2	13	CASRLGHLDGYTF	TGTGCCAGCAGGTTGGGACATCTCGATGGCTACACCTTC
NA	TRBD2	TRBV7-2	TRBJ2-7	15	CASSLDPSGAYEQYF	TGTGCCAGCAGCTTAGATCCTAGCGGAGCCTACGAGCAGTACTTC
NA	TRBD2	TRBV19	TRBJ2-1	14	CASSIAGGDNEQFF	TGTGCCAGTAGTATAGCGGGAGGGGACAATGAGCAGTTCTTC
NA	NA	TRBV4-3	TRBJ2-1	14	CASSQRVSGNEQFF	TGCGCCAGCAGCCAAAGGGTTAGCGGCAATGAGCAGTTCTTC
once	TRBD1	TRBV19	TRBJ2-2	14	CASSTSDRPGELFF	TGTGCCAGTAGTACCTCGGACAGGCCCGGGGAGCTGTTTTTT
NA	TRBD2	TRBV4-1	TRBJ2-1	18	CASSLPGLAVGSYNEQFF	TGCGCCAGCAGCCTACCGGGACTAGCGGTAGGCTCCTACAATGAGCAGTTCTTC
NA	TRBD1	TRBV25-1	TRBJ2-1	14	CASQRGGSSNEQFF	TGTGCCAGCCAGAGAGGGGGCAGCTCAAATGAGCAGTTCTTC
NA	NA	TRBV19	TRBJ1-5	13	CASSIVEVQPQHF	TGTGCCAGTAGTATAGTCGAGGTTCAGCCCCAGCATTTT
NA	TRBD2	TRBV5-1	TRBJ2-3	13	CASSLREGYTQYF	TGCGCCAGCAGCTTACGGGAGGGGTATACGCAGTATTTT
NA	TRBD1	TRBV24-1	TRBJ2-1	17	CATSDIPGTGVYNEQFF	TGTGCCACCAGTGACATTCCCGGGACAGGAGTCTACAATGAGCAGTTCTTC
NA	NA	TRBV6-5	TRBJ2-4	13	CASRAATGNIQYF	TGTGCCAGCAGAGCAGCCACAGGAAACATTCAGTACTTC
NA	TRBD1	TRBV10-3	TRBJ1-3	14	CASSPDRVGNTIYF	TGTGCCTCCTCCCCTGACAGGGTTGGAAACACCATATATTTT
NA	TRBD1	TRBV30	TRBJ1-1	13	CAWREGARTEAFF	TGTGCCTGGAGGGAGGGGGCGCGCACTGAAGCTTTCTTT
few	NA	TRBV3-1/TRBV3-2	TRBJ1-1	14	CASSQGVWATEAFF	TGTGCCAGCAGCCAAGGGGTGTGGGCCACTGAAGCTTTCTTT
NA	NA	TRBV12-3/TRBV12-4	TRBJ2-1	12	CASSFRYNEQFF	TGTGCCAGCAGTTTCAGATACAATGAGCAGTTCTTC
NA	TRBD1	TRBV6-5	TRBJ1-2	14	CASSYGTGAYGYTF	TGTGCCAGCAGTTACGGGACAGGAGCCTATGGCTACACCTTC
NA	NA	TRBV2	TRBJ2-3	16	CASEDRGEPSTDTQYF	TGTGCCAGTGAAGACCGGGGAGAACCAAGCACAGATACGCAGTATTTT
NA	TRBD2	TRBV19	TRBJ2-2	16	CASSTLAGGPTGELFF	TGTGCCAGTAGTACACTAGCGGGAGGGCCAACCGGGGAGCTGTTTTTT
NA	TRBD1	TRBV7-7	TRBJ2-5	15	CASSLDGTAQETQYF	TGTGCCAGCAGCTTAGATGGGACAGCCCAAGAGACCCAGTACTTC
NA	NA	TRBV6-5	TRBJ2-3	13	CASSYSGGSTQYF	TGTGCCAGCAGTTACTCTGGAGGAAGTACGCAGTATTTT
NA	TRBD1	TRBV19	TRBJ1-3	14	CASQGQGSGNTIYF	TGTGCCAGCCAGGGACAGGGCTCTGGAAACACCATATATTTT
NA	NA	TRBV5-1	TRBJ2-7	15	CASSTGQMISYEQYF	TGCGCCAGCAGCACCGGACAGATGATCAGCTACGAGCAGTACTTC
NA	NA	TRBV12-5	TRBJ1-1	14	CASGPRTAFTEAFF	TGTGCTAGTGGTCCCCGGACAGCCTTCACTGAAGCTTTCTTT
NA	TRBD1	TRBV10-3	TRBJ1-4	15	CAISDSGQGVEKLFF	TGTGCCATCAGTGATTCGGGACAGGGAGTCGAAAAACTGTTTTTT
once	TRBD1	TRBV6-5	TRBJ2-1	15	CASSFLDRGKGKQFF	TGTGCCAGCAGTTTTTTGGACAGGGGAAAGGGGAAGCAGTTCTTC